What follows is one T cell receptor (beta chain) and its context. Its cognate antigen has yet to be identified. The sample holds no much larger clone one base away, and base qualities are not on file. The sample's time point label, decoded: about 28 days (+/-7) after the second vaccine dose. AZD1222 recipients whose second dose came at about 4 weeks and those whose second dose came at about 12 weeks were combined into one group, since spike-specific TCR depth and breadth did not differ between the two schedules. Samples from vaccinated people were obtained from the UK trials COV001 and COV002, which included a single-blind randomized controlled phase 2/3 trial of AZD1222 (ChAdOx1 nCoV-19) in healthy adults. Trial participant PBMC samples were collected at day 0 and day 28 after the second dose for TCRbeta chain sequencing. The CDR3 regions of human TCRbeta chains were analyzed by immunosequencing. As for how the authors treated the data: Repertoire TCRs were checked for matches against a reference library of SARS-CoV-2-specific TCRs that had been generated using the MIRA antigen-specificity platform. Breadth was defined as the fraction of unique TCRs that were SARS-CoV-2-associated. Depth was defined as the fraction of total T cells that were SARS-CoV-2-associated. Each spike-specific TCR was assigned to its reactive spike region and to a CD4 or CD8 class using the MIRA data. Log10-transformed breadth and depth values were compared by one-way ANOVA with Sidak's multiple comparisons tests. TCRdb mirrors the immuneACCESS table, restricted to in-frame sequences. Some clones are absent from its copies; in checked studies, under half trace to an unresolved V gene, and the reason for the others is unknown. The DNA gave D and trimming, while V, J and clone size come from that table. The sample records 90,000 to 150,000 clones, about nine tenths of which are singletons. The top ten clonotypes cover 2% to 3% of the sample.

This sample was included in a study of T cell responses to AZD1222 COVID-19 vaccine (dated by TCRdb to the early 2020s). For the wider study: TCR sequencing was performed for roughly 250 trial participants, of whom roughly 200 were given two doses of AZD1222 and approximately 25 were given two doses of MenACWY control vaccine. Trial participants were enrolled by age into subgroups of 18-55, 56-69 and 70-plus years, and around 150, 28 and 57 TCR-sequenced participants, respectively, were included in these subgroups. Broad study findings and their caveats: Participants were mostly white British, with more females than males. The authors suggested clonal diversity may have been underestimated. After two AZD1222 doses, spike-specific TCR breadth and depth were significantly higher than at day 0 and than in MenACWY recipients. Only a handful of AZD1222 recipients were SARS-CoV-2 seropositive at baseline, limiting conclusions about previously exposed vaccinees. Because no samples from the day 14 peak response were available, repertoires could be characterized only after the peak T cell response. Epitopes outside the regions mutated in the B.1.351 and B.1.1.7 variants were reportedly recognized by nearly half of the unique spike-specific TCRs. In the small 56-69-year group, the increase in depth fell short of significance, most likely because of low power. CD4 TCRs associated with the vaccine covered the entire spike protein, and the dominant responses were in regions 160-218 and 743-854.

This TCR was sampled from an adult who received the AZD1222 COVID-19 vaccine. Sequencing used peripheral blood, obtained 28 days after the second AZD1222 dose.

In nucleotide form, the sequence is TGTGCCAGCAGTGAAGCGCTGGGAAACACTGAAGCTTTCTTT. This yields the protein CASSEALGNTEAFF. The chain was built from TRBV2 and TRBJ1-1; no D gene can be assigned with confidence. The CDR3 runs 14 amino acids, cysteine and phenylalanine included. The only DNA kept is the CDR3, 42 bases in frame from the first base. The germline V gene encodes CDR1 SNHLY and CDR2 FYNNEI. The junction shows trimming of 0 bases on V and 2 bases on J, plus 7 bases between the germline ends.